The rows below give T cell receptor beta chains drawn from one sample of a study of T-cell reconstitution after alpha-beta-depleted transplantation in children. TCRdb itself ran the PCR reads through MiXCR, one entry per CDR3 protein. The sample has fewer than 550,000 distinct CDR3 sequences, roughly 16% seen once. The sequencing here drew on PBMCs, mostly from graft donor cells, taken 360 days after TCRalphabeta/CD19-depleted stem cell transplant. The receptors were gathered from a boy younger than two who had a stem cell transplant for Wiskott-Aldrich syndrome, so the T cells may come from the graft donor. CDR3s include the opening cysteine and the closing phenylalanine or tryptophan. D genes are given only for firm matches. Size values are once, few and many counts, or a class for expanded clones, and some rows have none.

v_gene,abundance,d_gene,j_gene,CDR3nt,CDR3aa
TRBV12-3/TRBV12-4,few,TRBD1,TRBJ2-2,TGTGCCAGCAGCACAGGGGGAACGAACACCGGGGAGCTGTTTTTT,CASSTGGTNTGELFF
TRBV2,.,.,TRBJ2-3,TGTGCCAGCCGACCCTTCACAGATACGCAGTATTTT,CASRPFTDTQYF
TRBV7-9,few,TRBD1,TRBJ2-5,TGTGCCAGCAGCTGCTCCGGACAGGGGCCAGGGGAGACCCAGTACTTC,CASSCSGQGPGETQYF
TRBV5-1,few,TRBD1,TRBJ1-1,TGCGCCAGCAGCGGACAGGTATCCTCGAACACTGAAGCTTTCTTT,CASSGQVSSNTEAFF
TRBV24-1,.,TRBD2,TRBJ2-5,TGTGCCACCAGTGATTGGCTAGCGGGAGTGGAGACCCAGTACTTC,CATSDWLAGVETQYF
TRBV20-1,.,.,TRBJ2-5,TGCAGTGCTAGCCCAGGGGCGGTTCAAGAGACCCAGTACTTC,CSASPGAVQETQYF
TRBV15,.,.,TRBJ1-1,TGTGCCACCAGAGGCACGGGGAGACAGTGGACTTTAGGCACTGAAGCTTTCTTT,CATRGTGRQWTLGTEAFF
TRBV2,.,TRBD1,TRBJ2-3,TGTGCCGCACTGCCACAGGGGTCAGCAGAAGATACGCAGTATTTT,CAALPQGSAEDTQYF
TRBV20-1,few,TRBD1,TRBJ2-7,TGCAGTGCTAGAGACCACAGGGGGCTTTCCTACGAGCAGTACTTC,CSARDHRGLSYEQYF
TRBV4-1,.,.,TRBJ1-4,TGCGCCAGCAGCCCCATTGAGCCAGGGAATGAAAAACTGTTTTTT,CASSPIEPGNEKLFF
TRBV5-1,many,.,TRBJ2-2,TGCGCCAGCAGCTTAGGGGGACCATGGATTTACACCGGGGAGCTGTTTTTT,CASSLGGPWIYTGELFF
TRBV27,.,.,TRBJ2-2,TGTGCCAGCAGTTTAGGGCGGGACGGCACCGGGGAGCTGTTTTTT,CASSLGRDGTGELFF
TRBV2,.,.,TRBJ1-1,TGTGCCAGCAGTAAAAGGGTCTTGAACACTGAAGCTTTCTTT,CASSKRVLNTEAFF
TRBV20-1,few,.,TRBJ2-1,TGCAGTGCTAGAGGGGCTACGCGGGGCGGGTACAATGAGCAGTTCTTC,CSARGATRGGYNEQFF
TRBV7-6,few,.,TRBJ2-2,TGTGCCAGCAGCTTAGTCCTAGGCGGGGAGCTGTTTTTT,CASSLVLGGELFF
TRBV6-5,.,TRBD1,TRBJ2-7,TGTGCCAGCAGTTACCCGAAAACGCGACAGGGACGGGGCTACGAGCAGTACTTC,CASSYPKTRQGRGYEQYF
TRBV5-1,many,TRBD2,TRBJ2-2,TGCGCCAGCAGAACTAGCGGGAGTGTTGGCACCGGGGAGCTGTTTTTT,CASRTSGSVGTGELFF
TRBV7-2,.,.,TRBJ2-3,TGTGCCAGCAGCTCGTACGGGAGCACAGATACGCAGTATTTT,CASSSYGSTDTQYF
TRBV3-1,.,TRBD1,TRBJ2-7,TGTGCCAGCAGCCATCCGGGACAGGACTCCTACGAGCAGTACTTC,CASSHPGQDSYEQYF
TRBV27,few,TRBD2,TRBJ2-7,TGTGCCAGCACCTTACTAGCGGGGGGGCCCCACGAGCAGTACTTC,CASTLLAGGPHEQYF
TRBV12-3/TRBV12-4,.,TRBD2,TRBJ2-2,TGTGCCAGCAGTTACTCGCCGGTAGCGGGGGGCAGCGGGGAGCTGTTTTTT,CASSYSPVAGGSGELFF
TRBV7-6,many,.,TRBJ2-5,TGTGCCAGCAGCCGGGCAGGCGGATCCCCAGAGACCCAGTACTTC,CASSRAGGSPETQYF
TRBV4-1,.,TRBD1,TRBJ2-7,TGCGCCAGCAGCCATAACCGGGACAGGGCCTACGAGCAGTACTTC,CASSHNRDRAYEQYF
TRBV9,.,.,TRBJ2-2,TGTGCCAGCAGCGTAGAAGCGGGCACCTACACCGGGGAGCTGTTTTTT,CASSVEAGTYTGELFF
TRBV24-1,.,.,TRBJ2-2,TGTGCCACCAGTGACCCTACCGGGACAAACACCGGGGAGCTGTTTTTT,CATSDPTGTNTGELFF
TRBV12-3/TRBV12-4,few,.,TRBJ2-5,TGTGCCAGCAGTCTCGGGCTTACGGGGGAGCAAGAGACCCAGTACTTC,CASSLGLTGEQETQYF
TRBV29-1,.,.,TRBJ2-7,TGCAGCGTTTCGGGACTCAAGAGCTCCTACGAGCAGTACTTC,CSVSGLKSSYEQYF
TRBV5-1,few,.,TRBJ2-5,TGCGCCAGCAGCAAGGATCCCCAAGAGACCCAGTACTTC,CASSKDPQETQYF
TRBV29-1,.,.,TRBJ2-1,TGCAGCGTTGGCGTGGGTGTCTCCTACAATGAGCAGTTCTTC,CSVGVGVSYNEQFF
TRBV5-1,few,.,TRBJ1-2,TGCGCCAGCAGGGAAGGCTGGGGGCAATTGAAAGGCTACACCTTC,CASREGWGQLKGYTF
TRBV5-1,.,.,TRBJ2-5,TGCGCCAGCAGCCAACGGGGGGCCGAAGAGACCCAGTACTTC,CASSQRGAEETQYF
TRBV12-3/TRBV12-4,many,.,TRBJ2-5,TGTGCCAGCAGCTTGCTTGGGGGAGAGACCCAGTACTTC,CASSLLGGETQYF
TRBV27,few,TRBD1,TRBJ1-5,TGTGCCAGCAGCCAAAAATTCAAGACAGGGCTGAGCAATCAGCCCCAGCATTTT,CASSQKFKTGLSNQPQHF
TRBV20-1,.,.,TRBJ2-1,TGCAGTGCCCCTCCTTGGGGGTCTTCCTACAATGAGCAGTTCTTC,CSAPPWGSSYNEQFF
TRBV20-1,.,.,TRBJ2-2,TGCAGTGCTAGAGATCGACTAAACACCGGGGAGCTGTTTTTT,CSARDRLNTGELFF
TRBV12-3/TRBV12-4,.,.,TRBJ2-3,TGTGCCAGCAGTTTCGTACCGGGGGGCACAGATACGCAGTATTTT,CASSFVPGGTDTQYF
TRBV25-1,once,TRBD1,TRBJ2-7,TGTGCCAGCAGATCTCCGGGACAGACCTACGAGCAGTACTTC,CASRSPGQTYEQYF
TRBV29-1,few,TRBD1,TRBJ2-7,TGCAGTGTCGGGACAGGGCCCTACGAGCAGTACTTC,CSVGTGPYEQYF
TRBV29-1,few,.,TRBJ2-7,TGCAGCGTTGTAGTTCCCCCGCTTTACGAGCAGTACTTC,CSVVVPPLYEQYF
TRBV11-2,few,.,TRBJ1-1,TGTGCCAGCAGCTTAGTCCCGTTTGAAGCTTTCTTT,CASSLVPFEAFF
TRBV12-3/TRBV12-4,.,.,TRBJ1-2,TGTGCCAGCAGTTTCGGACAGAACGGCGGCTACACCTTC,CASSFGQNGGYTF
TRBV11-2,.,TRBD1,TRBJ2-1,TGTGCCAGCAGCACGGGGCAGGGGGTCCCAGGGGGCTCCTACAATGAGCAGTTCTTC,CASSTGQGVPGGSYNEQFF
TRBV10-3,many,TRBD2,TRBJ2-1,TGTGCCATCAGTGAGTGGGTAGCGGGGGGCGATGAGCAGTTCTTC,CAISEWVAGGDEQFF
TRBV7-9,.,TRBD1,TRBJ2-7,TGTGCCAGCAGCTTACCCGGGACAGGGGGCCACGAGCAGTACTTC,CASSLPGTGGHEQYF
TRBV29-1,.,.,TRBJ2-3,TGCAGCGTGGGTCTCGCGGTAGTCCGGGGTGATACGCAGTATTTT,CSVGLAVVRGDTQYF
TRBV20-1,few,.,TRBJ2-7,TGCAGTGCTAGTTCGGAGGACTACGAGCAGTACTTC,CSASSEDYEQYF
TRBV7-2,many,TRBD1,TRBJ2-4,TGTGCCAGCAGCCGGGGGACAGGGGGGATCGTCAACATTCAGTACTTC,CASSRGTGGIVNIQYF
TRBV18,.,.,TRBJ2-5,TGTGCCAGCTCACCCTCTACAGGGACGGCTGGGGGGACCCAGTACTTC,CASSPSTGTAGGTQYF
TRBV10-3,few,.,TRBJ2-5,TGTGCCATCAGCTCTTATCCCCAAGAGACCCAGTACTTC,CAISSYPQETQYF
TRBV3-1,.,TRBD1,TRBJ2-2,TGTGCCAGCAGCATCCGGGACAGGGCCTTCACCGGGGAGCTGTTTTTT,CASSIRDRAFTGELFF
TRBV7-9,.,TRBD1,TRBJ2-5,TGTGCCAGCAGCTTAAATACAGGGGGACGGGAGACCCAGTACTTC,CASSLNTGGRETQYF
TRBV4-1,few,.,TRBJ2-5,TGCGCCAGCAGCCAAGCTATCCGATACCACGGGTTACAAGAGACCCAGTACTTC,CASSQAIRYHGLQETQYF
TRBV11-3,.,.,TRBJ2-6,TGTGCCAGCAGCTTGACAGGCCCTTCTGGGGCCAACGTCCTGACTTTC,CASSLTGPSGANVLTF